Here is one TCR beta chain with its context. Its specificity is not known. In the PCR, 60 Vbeta and 13 Jbeta primers were used. Repertoires were generated with immunoSEQ multiplex PCR, while TCRdb's copy carries only in-frame clones and drops some. This table holds just over 150,000 clones. This specimen comes from a study of cytomegalovirus exposure and HLA in healthy donors. This CDR3 is 15 amino acids long. CDR1 and CDR2 from the germline V gene are MNHEY and SMNVEV (reference sequence). Overall study findings and caveats: Reportedly, HLA-A and HLA-B alleles of most subjects were accurately predicted from TCR beta.

The receptor was isolated from a young man in good health and CMV-seronegative. The source material was PBMCs. The rearrangement links TRBV27 to TRBJ2-5; D remains ambiguous. Gene TRBJ2-7 matches the end of the DNA better, so the J call may be wrong. The CDR3 sequence: CASSLSKIVGSEQYF. CDR3 in DNA: TGTGCCAGCAGTTTATCGAAGATAGTCGGGTCCGAGCAGTACTTC.